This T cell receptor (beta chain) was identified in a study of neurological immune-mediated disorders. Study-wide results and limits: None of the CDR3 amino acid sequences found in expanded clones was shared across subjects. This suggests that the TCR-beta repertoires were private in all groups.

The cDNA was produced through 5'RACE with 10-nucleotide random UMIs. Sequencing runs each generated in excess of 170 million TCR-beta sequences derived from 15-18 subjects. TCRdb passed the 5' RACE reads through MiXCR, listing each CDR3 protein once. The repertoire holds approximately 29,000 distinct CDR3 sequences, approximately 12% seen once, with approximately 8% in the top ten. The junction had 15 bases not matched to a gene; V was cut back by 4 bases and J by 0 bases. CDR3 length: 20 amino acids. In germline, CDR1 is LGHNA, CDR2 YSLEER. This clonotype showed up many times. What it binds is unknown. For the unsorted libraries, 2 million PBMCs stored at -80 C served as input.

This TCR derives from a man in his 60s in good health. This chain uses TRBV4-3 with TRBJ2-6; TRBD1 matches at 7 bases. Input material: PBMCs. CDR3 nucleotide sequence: TGCGCCAGCAGCCCTTGGGGCCTAGGACAGGAGAGCTCTGGGGCCAACGTCCTGACTTTC. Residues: CASSPWGLGQESSGANVLTF.